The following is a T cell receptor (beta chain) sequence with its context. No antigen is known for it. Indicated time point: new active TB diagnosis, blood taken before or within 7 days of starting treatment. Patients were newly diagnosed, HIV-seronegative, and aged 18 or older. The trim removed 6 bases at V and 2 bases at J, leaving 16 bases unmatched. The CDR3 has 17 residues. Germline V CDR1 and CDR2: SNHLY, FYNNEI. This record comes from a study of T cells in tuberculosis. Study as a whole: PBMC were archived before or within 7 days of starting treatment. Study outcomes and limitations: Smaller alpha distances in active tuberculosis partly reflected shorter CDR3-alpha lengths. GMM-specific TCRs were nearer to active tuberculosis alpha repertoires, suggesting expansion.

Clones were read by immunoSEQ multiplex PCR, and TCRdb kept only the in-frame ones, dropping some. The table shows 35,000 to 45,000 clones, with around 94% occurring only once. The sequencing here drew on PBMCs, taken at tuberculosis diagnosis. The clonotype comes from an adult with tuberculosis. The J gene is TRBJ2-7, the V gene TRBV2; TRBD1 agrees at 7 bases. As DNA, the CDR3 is TGTGCCAGCAGACACTACGAGACAGGGAATCCCCCCTACGAGCAGTACTTC. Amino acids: CASRHYETGNPPYEQYF.